Listed below are T cell receptor beta chains from one sample, sequenced in a study of OX40 agonist ivuxolimab in advanced cancers. The data were produced by immunoSEQ multiplex PCR, yet TCRdb's version contains in-frame clones alone and is incomplete. Among 90,000 to 120,000 clones listed, more than 85% were seen once. The specimen was CD4+ or CD8+ T cells sorted from blood, collected in a trial of the OX40 agonist ivuxolimab. These receptors all come from an adult with an advanced solid tumor such as melanoma, head and neck, liver or kidney cancer. The CDR3 runs from the conserved cysteine through the conserved F or W. Each record gives: V gene, D gene, J gene, clone size, CDR3 DNA, CDR3 protein. The D gene is left open where the match is weak. Not all rows give a size; the values are once, few, many and, for expanded clones, a class.

V gene: TRBV6-6
D gene: TRBD1
J gene: TRBJ1-2
clone size: NA
CDR3 DNA: TGTGCCAGCAGTGGGACAGGAGGTAACTATGGCTACACCTTC
CDR3 protein: CASSGTGGNYGYTF

V gene: TRBV7-9
D gene: NA
J gene: TRBJ2-5
clone size: once
CDR3 DNA: TGTGCCAGCAGCTTAGGGGTCGCGGCCCAAGAGACCCAGTACTTC
CDR3 protein: CASSLGVAAQETQYF

V gene: TRBV5-4
D gene: NA
J gene: TRBJ1-3
clone size: NA
CDR3 DNA: TGTGCCAGCAGCCGGTTCTCTGGAAACACCATATATTTT
CDR3 protein: CASSRFSGNTIYF

V gene: TRBV7-3
D gene: TRBD2
J gene: TRBJ2-5
clone size: NA
CDR3 DNA: TGTGCCAGCAGCTTCGACGGGAGGGCTCAAGAGACCCAGTACTTC
CDR3 protein: CASSFDGRAQETQYF

V gene: TRBV6-1
D gene: NA
J gene: TRBJ1-2
clone size: NA
CDR3 DNA: TGTGCCATCGATGTCAGGGATACTAACTATGGCTACACCTTC
CDR3 protein: CAIDVRDTNYGYTF

V gene: TRBV11-3
D gene: TRBD1
J gene: TRBJ2-5
clone size: NA
CDR3 DNA: TGTGCCAGCAGCCCTGGGACAGGGGATTCGGAGACCCAGTACTTC
CDR3 protein: CASSPGTGDSETQYF

V gene: TRBV28
D gene: NA
J gene: TRBJ2-7
clone size: NA
CDR3 DNA: TGTGCCAGCAGTCCGATCGGGGACGAGCAGTACTTC
CDR3 protein: CASSPIGDEQYF

V gene: TRBV10-3
D gene: NA
J gene: TRBJ2-2
clone size: NA
CDR3 DNA: TGTGCCATCAGGGGGAGCAGGGCCGGGGAGCTGTTTTTT
CDR3 protein: CAIRGSRAGELFF

V gene: TRBV7-9
D gene: TRBD1
J gene: TRBJ2-2
clone size: once
CDR3 DNA: TGTGCCAGCAGCTTAAGTCTAGACAGGGTGAACACCGGGGAGCTGTTTTTT
CDR3 protein: CASSLSLDRVNTGELFF

V gene: TRBV28
D gene: NA
J gene: TRBJ2-5
clone size: NA
CDR3 DNA: TGTGCCAGCAGTTTTCAAAGGGAGACCCAGTACTTC
CDR3 protein: CASSFQRETQYF

V gene: TRBV7-9
D gene: NA
J gene: TRBJ2-1
clone size: NA
CDR3 DNA: TGTGCCAGCAGCTTAGTAACGGGCGGTTACAATGAGCAGTTCTTC
CDR3 protein: CASSLVTGGYNEQFF

V gene: TRBV7-3
D gene: NA
J gene: TRBJ2-3
clone size: NA
CDR3 DNA: TGTGCCAGCAGCTTAACAGGGGGCACAGATACGCAGTATTTT
CDR3 protein: CASSLTGGTDTQYF

V gene: TRBV9
D gene: NA
J gene: TRBJ2-7
clone size: NA
CDR3 DNA: TGTGCCAGCAGCTCAGACCCCAGGACCTACGAGCAGTACTTC
CDR3 protein: CASSSDPRTYEQYF

V gene: TRBV30
D gene: NA
J gene: TRBJ1-3
clone size: NA
CDR3 DNA: TGTGCCTGGAGCCCCGTCGGGAACAGACCCTCTGGAAACACCATATATTTT
CDR3 protein: CAWSPVGNRPSGNTIYF